The next 19 T cell receptor beta chains were all read from a single sample in a study of beta chain features in type 1 diabetes. The authors reverse transcribed all of the isolated RNA, so sequencing captured expressed TCRB transcripts. Sequenced by immunoSEQ multiplex PCR; TCRdb stores in-frame clones only, minus some. In the table there are some 350,000 clones, 9.6% of which are singletons. Findings and limits, study-wide: Among patients with Type 1 diabetes, TCRB CDR3s were moderately but significantly shorter in every one of the four CD4+ subsets.

Their specific antigens are unknown. The sample taken for sequencing was central memory CD4+ T cells from blood. The source is a man aged 25 to 45 with type 1 diabetes.

The V gene is TRBV7-9, the J gene TRBJ2-3, with no clear D. Trimming pared 1 base from V and 9 bases from J, leaving 20 bases between. This CDR3 is 16 amino acids long. CDR1 and CDR2 from the germline V gene are SEHNR and FQNEAQ (reference sequence). DNA for the CDR3: TGTGCCAGCAGCTTAGGCACGACTCCGAGCGCTGGGACGCAGTATTTT. This codes for CASSLGTTPSAGTQYF.

The rearrangement uses TRBV5-6 and TRBJ2-5; D is undetermined. The germline gives CDR1 SGHDT, CDR2 YYEEEE. Trimming pared 2 bases from V and 5 bases from J, leaving 10 bases between. The CDR3 has 13 amino acids. CDR3 coding DNA: TGTGCCAGCAGCTTCCTCCAGGAGGAGACCCAGTACTTC. Its translation: CASSFLQEETQYF.

This clone was detected only a few times. This chain connects TRBV12-5 to TRBJ2-3; 10 nucleotides line up with TRBD1. Germline CDR1 reads LGHNT; CDR2 reads FRNRAP. J was trimmed by 5 bases and V by 5 bases; bases with no gene match: 7. The CDR3 covers 15 residues. The DNA of the CDR3 is TGTGCTAGTGGTGCCGGTGGGACAGGGGTAGATACGCAGTATTTT. Its protein product is CASGAGGTGVDTQYF.

The genes are TRBV6-5 and TRBJ2-3, with 7 bases aligning to TRBD1. The CDR3 sequence is 13 residues long. The V and J ends lost 6 bases and 1 base, in that order; junction bases with no gene match: 1. Germline-derived CDR1 and CDR2 are MNHEY and SVGAGI. CDR3 DNA: TGTGCCAGCAGCGACAGGGGCACAGATACGCAGTATTTT. This codes for CASSDRGTDTQYF.

A few counts support this clone. V usage is TRBV7-2 and J usage is TRBJ2-3; unclear D gene. Trimming took off 5 bases at V and 0 bases at J, with 3 bases between the two ends. Looked up from germline, CDR1 is SGHTA and CDR2 is FQGNSA. This CDR3 region has 12 residues. The CDR3 sequence is CASSESTDTQYF. CDR3 bases: TGTGCCAGCAGCGAGAGCACAGATACGCAGTATTTT.

The V and J genes are TRBV5-1 and TRBJ1-1; D is unclear. The CDR3 runs to 14 residues. CDR1 SGHRS and CDR2 YFSETQ come from the germline V gene. V lost 2 bases to trimming and J lost 3 bases, with 11 bases between them. CDR3 in amino acids: CASSFGWRDTEAFF. CDR3 sequence (DNA): TGCGCCAGCAGCTTCGGGTGGAGGGACACTGAAGCTTTCTTT. Together with reference TRBV5-1 and TRBJ1-1, the CDR3 gives the full variable domain: KAGVTQTPRYLIKTRGQQVTLSCSPISGHRSVSWYQQTPGQGLQFLFEYFSETQRNKGNFPGRFSGRQFSNSRSEMNVSTLELGDSALYLCASSFGWRDTEAFFGQGTRLTVV.

This clone was seen more than once but under ten times. The chain joins TRBV18 to TRBJ1-2; D remains ambiguous. CDR3 length: 13 residues. With 2 bases removed from V and 6 bases from J, the gap between germline ends came to 10 bases. CDR1 is KGHSH, CDR2 LQKENI, per germline. Here the CDR3 DNA reads TGTGCCAGCTCACCAGGGTTCGGGGATGGCTACACCTTC. This sequence encodes CASSPGFGDGYTF.

This clone was recorded a few times. This sequence joins TRBV5-8 and TRBJ2-1; a weak D match, TRBD1 (6 bases). The germline CDR1 and CDR2 sequences are SGHTS and YDEGEE. This CDR3 spans 12 amino acids. V was pared by 7 bases and J by 9 bases, with 14 bases between. The CDR3 DNA sequence: TGTGCCAGCCTAGGGACACAGGCTGAGCAGTTCTTC. Its translation: CASLGTQAEQFF.

This clone has a handful of counts. The J gene is TRBJ1-1, the V gene TRBV19; TRBD1 aligns across 8 bases. CDR1 LNHDA and CDR2 SQIVND come from the germline V gene (reference sequence). This CDR3 spans 15 amino acids. J lost 5 bases, V lost 2 bases, and 7 bases had no gene match. The CDR3 DNA is TGTGCCAGTAGTATACAGGGGGCCGGGAGTACTGAAGCTTTCTTT. Translation: CASSIQGAGSTEAFF.

The chain recombines TRBV19 with TRBJ1-5; D is unresolved. Trimming removed 9 bases from V and 0 bases from J, with 9 bases in between. Germline V gene sequence: CDR1 LNHDA, CDR2 SQIVND (reference sequence). This CDR3 has 13 residues. CDR3 DNA sequence: TGTGCCAGCAGCTGGGATAGCAATCAGCCCCAGCATTTT. Translation gives CASSWDSNQPQHF.

This clone came up a few times. The rearrangement uses TRBV30 and TRBJ1-4; 9 bases line up with TRBD1. J gave up 8 bases and V 0 bases, and 7 bases lay outside the gene matches. Germline assignment: CDR1 GTSNPN and CDR2 SVGIG (reference sequence). This CDR3 spans 15 amino acids. The CDR3 sequence: CAWSVRDRVHEKLFF. CDR3 sequence (DNA): TGTGCCTGGAGTGTAAGGGACAGGGTCCACGAAAAACTGTTTTTT.

This clone was picked up a small number of times. The chain carries TRBV5-1 and TRBJ2-7; D is perhaps TRBD1 (5 bases). Germline V gives CDR1 SGHRS, CDR2 YFSETQ. Trimming removed 0 bases at V and 2 bases at J, with 12 bases between. This CDR3 region has 15 residues. The CDR3 is CASSLVPDTTYEQYF. For the CDR3, the DNA is TGCGCCAGCAGCTTGGTGCCGGACACAACCTACGAGCAGTACTTC.

The chain carries TRBV7-6 and TRBJ2-1, with D possibly matching TRBD2 (6 bases). This CDR3 spans 13 amino acids. Per the germline V gene, CDR1 is SGHVS and CDR2 is FNYEAQ. The germline V and J ends were trimmed by 4 bases and 9 bases, with 13 bases remaining between them. The CDR3 nucleotides are TGTGCCAGCAGCTCCGCTGAGGGAGGTGAGCAGTTCTTC. Encoded protein: CASSSAEGGEQFF.

The chain uses TRBV7-9 and TRBJ2-1; 13 bases are shared with TRBD2. This CDR3 spans 15 amino acids. Losses at the gene ends were 3 bases for V and 7 bases for J; bases not matched to a gene: 3. From germline, CDR1 is SEHNR and CDR2 FQNEAQ (reference sequence). The CDR3 region has the DNA TGTGCCAGCAGCTTGGGACTAGCGGGAAAGAATGAGCAGTTCTTC. As protein: CASSLGLAGKNEQFF.

This clone was seen a handful of times. The V gene is TRBV11-2, the J gene TRBJ2-5; D is unclear. This CDR3 has 13 amino acids. V lost 6 bases and J 5 bases, leaving 13 bases between the germline ends. The germline gives CDR1 SGHAT, CDR2 FQNNGV. The CDR3 region has the DNA TGTGCCAGCAGTGGTCAAGCGAGGGAGACCCAGTACTTC. As protein: CASSGQARETQYF.

Only a few counts were recorded for this clone. CDR3 protein: CASSNRGPGGYTF. CDR3 nucleotides: TGTGCCAGCAGCAACAGGGGGCCTGGTGGCTACACCTTC. The genes are TRBV27 and TRBJ1-2; 9 bases fit TRBD1. The germline V gene has CDR1 MNHEY and CDR2 SMNVEV (reference sequence). The CDR3 length is 13 residues. Trimming at V came to 6 bases and at J to 7 bases, leaving 6 bases not matched to a gene.

This clone has only a few counts. The chain links TRBV7-8 to TRBJ2-7, with 10 nucleotides matching TRBD1. After removal of 4 bases from V and 6 bases from J, the junction contained 6 bases not matched to a gene. There are 14 residues in the CDR3. CDR1 and CDR2 from the germline V gene are SGHVS and FQNEAQ. The CDR3 here is CASSSDRGRGEQYF. CDR3 nucleotide sequence: TGTGCCAGCAGCTCAGACAGGGGGCGCGGCGAGCAGTACTTC.

J is TRBJ2-3 and V is TRBV9; D not certain. Germline CDR1 is SGDLS and CDR2 is YYNGEE. V was pared by 0 bases and J by 6 bases, with 11 bases between. The CDR3 totals 14 residues. For the CDR3, the DNA is TGTGCCAGCAGCGTAGCCCCTGAGTCGGATACGCAGTATTTT. Amino acids: CASSVAPESDTQYF.

The chain employs TRBV7-2 and TRBJ1-4, with unresolved D. This CDR3 is 15 amino acids long. The ends were cut back, 3 bases at V and 7 bases at J, with 15 bases in the middle. Germline assignment: CDR1 SGHTA and CDR2 FQGNSA. The CDR3, as DNA: TGTGCCAGCAGCTTGAGACCGGGGTCTGCTGAAAAACTGTTTTTT. Protein sequence: CASSLRPGSAEKLFF.